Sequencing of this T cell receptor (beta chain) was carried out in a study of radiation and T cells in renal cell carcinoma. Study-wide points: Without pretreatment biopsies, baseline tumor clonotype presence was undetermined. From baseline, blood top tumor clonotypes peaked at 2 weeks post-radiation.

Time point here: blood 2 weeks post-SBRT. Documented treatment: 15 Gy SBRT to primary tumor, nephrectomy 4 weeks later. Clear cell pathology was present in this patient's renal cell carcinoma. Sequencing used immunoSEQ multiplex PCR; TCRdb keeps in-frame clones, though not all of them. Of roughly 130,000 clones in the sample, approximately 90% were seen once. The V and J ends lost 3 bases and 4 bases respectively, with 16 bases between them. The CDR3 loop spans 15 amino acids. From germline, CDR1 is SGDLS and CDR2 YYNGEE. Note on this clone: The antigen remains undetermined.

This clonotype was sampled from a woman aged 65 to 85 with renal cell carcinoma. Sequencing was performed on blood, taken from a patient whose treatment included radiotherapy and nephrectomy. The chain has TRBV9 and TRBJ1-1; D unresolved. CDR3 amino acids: CASSAPLGMVTEAFF. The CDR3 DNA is TGTGCCAGCAGCGCTCCTCTTGGGATGGTCACTGAAGCTTTCTTT.